What follows are 27 T cell receptor beta chains derived from one specimen sequenced in a study of neurological immune-mediated disorders. TCRdb re-called the 5' RACE reads through MiXCR, storing one row per CDR3 protein. The sample comprises about 46,000 distinct CDR3 sequences, about 9.3% of which are singletons, and approximately 5.3% rests with the top ten. Sequencing used PBMCs. The receptor source for this set is a man in his sixties or seventies with HTLV-1-associated myelopathy (HAM/TSP).

In its sample, this clonotype was seen many times. This chain uses TRBV12-3 or TRBV12-4 with TRBJ2-5, with D perhaps TRBD1 (6 bases). The CDR3 covers 14 residues. V was trimmed by 7 bases and J by 4 bases, leaving 16 bases between them. DNA of the CDR3: TGTGCCAGCACCTATGGACAGTTCGGAGAGACCCAGTACTTC. This translates into CASTYGQFGETQYF.

In its sample, this clonotype ranks as medium-sized. The chain couples TRBV20-1 to TRBJ1-5, with D possibly matching TRBD1 (5 bases). Trimming took 5 bases from V and 8 from J, leaving 19 bases between them. The V gene's germline CDR1 is DFQATT and CDR2 SNEGSKA (reference sequence). The CDR3 runs to 14 residues. CDR3 loop: CSAGTSNSIKPQHF. Here the CDR3 DNA reads TGCAGTGCTGGGACGTCCAACTCAATCAAGCCCCAGCATTTT.

Ten or more counts support this clonotype. The chain combines TRBV7-8 with TRBJ2-6; D is unresolved. Per germline, CDR1 SGHVS and CDR2 FQNEAQ. Trimming removed 2 bases at V and 2 bases at J, with 4 bases between. The CDR3 is 14 residues long. The CDR3 region has the DNA TGTGCCAGCAGCTTATCTGCTGGGGCCAACGTCCTGACTTTC. It yields the protein CASSLSAGANVLTF. Combining the CDR3 with reference TRBV7-8 and TRBJ2-6 gives the whole variable domain GAGVSQSPRYKVAKRGQDVALRCDPISGHVSLFWYQQALGQGPEFLTYFQNEAQLDKSGLPSDRFFAERPEGSVSTLKIQRTQQEDSAVYLCASSLSAGANVLTFGAGSRLTVL.

This clonotype occurred many times. V usage is TRBV29-1 and J usage is TRBJ1-2; D is possibly TRBD1 (6 bases). CDR1 is SQVTM, CDR2 ANQGSEA, per germline. The V and J ends lost 3 bases and 4 bases respectively, with 12 bases between them. The CDR3 is made up of 13 amino acids. In DNA form, the CDR3 reads TGCAGCGTTGACCGGGGGCGCAGCTATGGCTACACCTTC. Translating gives CSVDRGRSYGYTF. Full variable domain (outside the CDR3, taken from reference TRBV29-1 and TRBJ1-2): SAVISQKPSRDICQRGTSLTIQCQVDSQVTMMFWYRQQPGQSLTLIATANQGSEATYESGFVIDKFPISRPNLTFSTLTVSNMSPEDSSIYLCSVDRGRSYGYTFGSGTRLTVV.

Comments on this clonotype: This sequence may be a read error, since a much larger clone differs from it by one base. The rearrangement uses TRBV7-9 and TRBJ2-1; tentative D call: TRBD2 (5 bases). The germline V gene encodes CDR1 SEHNR and CDR2 FQNEAQ (reference sequence). The CDR3 sequence is 16 residues long. In DNA, the CDR3 is TGTGCCAGCAGTCTAACTTCAGCGGCATCCTACAATGAGGAGTTCTTC. It encodes CASSLTSAASYNEEFF.

This clonotype was counted at least ten times. This chain connects TRBV5-1 to TRBJ1-2; tentative D call: TRBD1 (5 bases). Germline V gene sequence: CDR1 SGHRS, CDR2 YFSETQ. The CDR3 runs to 14 residues. Between the trimmed V and J ends, which lost 2 bases and 1 base, there was a span of 9 bases. The CDR3 bases are TGCGCCAGCAGCTTTCAAGGGGTTAACTATGGCTACACCTTC. Protein: CASSFQGVNYGYTF.

The CDR3 DNA is TGTGCCAACTTGGAGACTCCGGCAGATACGCAGTATTTT. Amino acid sequence: CANLETPADTQYF. The chain employs TRBV12-3 or TRBV12-4 and TRBJ2-3; no clear D. The CDR3 is made up of 13 amino acids. Trimming took off 10 bases at V and 4 bases at J, with 15 bases between the two ends.

This clonotype was seen at least ten times. The chain carries TRBV25-1 and TRBJ2-7; 8 nucleotides align to TRBD1. With V trimmed by 7 bases and J by 5 bases, 10 bases remained unmatched. CDR1 is MGHDK and CDR2 is SYGVNS in the germline V gene. The CDR3 has 14 residues. CDR3 amino acids: CASMRTGWEDEQYF. CDR3 DNA: TGTGCCAGCATGAGGACAGGGTGGGAAGACGAGCAGTACTTC.

This clonotype was seen ten or more times. V usage is TRBV21-1 and J usage is TRBJ2-2; the D call of TRBD2 is as the table states it, not checked on the DNA. TRBV21-1 is noted as a pseudogene. CDR3 length: 19 residues. CDR3 residues: CASSEPATSGRSNTGELFF. CDR3 nucleotides: TGTGCCAGCAGCGAACCCGCGACTAGCGGGAGGTCGAACACCGGGGAGCTGTTTTTT.

This clonotype was found many times. The chain carries TRBV6-5 and TRBJ2-1; D possibly corresponds to TRBD2 (5 bases). Trimming removed 10 bases at V and 7 bases at J, with 29 bases between. The CDR3 is made up of 17 amino acids. Germline CDR1 reads MNHEY; CDR2 reads SVGAGI. The CDR3 sequence is CATLTGYFLFLSNEQFF. DNA for the CDR3: TGTGCCACCCTCACGGGATACTTTTTGTTCCTCTCAAATGAGCAGTTCTTC.

At least ten counts were recorded for this clonotype. The V gene is TRBV12-3 or TRBV12-4, the J gene TRBJ2-6; 11 nucleotides line up with TRBD1. Losses at the gene ends were 5 bases for V and 1 base for J; bases not matched to a gene: 7. This CDR3 comprises 18 residues. CDR3 in amino acids: CASSPRGQGASGANVLTF. The CDR3 nucleotides read TGTGCCAGCAGTCCTCGCGGACAGGGGGCTTCTGGGGCCAACGTCCTGACTTTC.

The V gene is TRBV6-2 or TRBV6-3, the J gene TRBJ2-7; D remains ambiguous. V shed 6 bases and J shed 2 bases, with 17 bases lying between them. This CDR3 has 15 amino acids. Germline values: CDR1 MNHEY, CDR2 SVGEGT. CDR3 region: CASSRPDLGAYEQYF. CDR3 DNA sequence: TGTGCCAGCAGCCGTCCGGACCTTGGGGCCTACGAGCAGTACTTC.

This clonotype was counted many times. This chain joins TRBV28 and TRBJ2-7; maybe TRBD2 (6 bases). Trimming removed 2 bases from V and 3 bases from J, with 11 bases in between. Looked up from germline, CDR1 is MDHEN and CDR2 is SYDVKM. CDR3 length: 14 residues. The CDR3 sequence: CASSLASADYEQYF. Written as DNA, the CDR3 is TGTGCCAGCAGTTTAGCTAGCGCCGACTACGAGCAGTACTTC.

This clonotype appeared many times. The chain couples TRBV28 to TRBJ1-6; no firm D call. The V gene's germline CDR1 is MDHEN and CDR2 SYDVKM. V was clipped by 5 bases and J by 2 bases, with 10 bases between them. The CDR3 extends over 15 amino acids. The CDR3 DNA sequence: TGTGCCAGCAGTGCCACAGAACCCTATAATTCACCCCTCCACTTT. Its protein is CASSATEPYNSPLHF. The entire variable domain, with the rest obtained from reference TRBV28 and TRBJ1-6, is as follows: DVKVTQSSRYLVKRTGEKVFLECVQDMDHENMFWYRQDPGLGLRLIYFSYDVKMKEKGDIPEGYSVSREKKERFSLILESASTNQTSMYLCASSATEPYNSPLHFGNGTRLTVT.

This clonotype has at least ten counts. The rearrangement links TRBV29-1 to TRBJ2-1; D is undetermined. Trimming pared 6 bases from V and 12 bases from J, leaving 21 bases between. Germline V gene sequence: CDR1 SQVTM, CDR2 ANQGSEA. CDR3 length: 13 residues. The DNA of the CDR3 is TGCAGCGTCGACGATCTACGGCAGGTTGGGCAGTTCTTC. This sequence encodes CSVDDLRQVGQFF.

This clonotype has just a few counts. V gene TRBV20-1 combines with J gene TRBJ1-1, with D maybe TRBD1 (5 bases). The CDR3 has 14 amino acids. Germline V gene lookup returns CDR1 DFQATT and CDR2 SNEGSKA (reference sequence). Trimming took 7 bases from V and 2 from J, leaving 17 bases between them. CDR3 protein: CSVSQSGVNTEAFF. The CDR3 DNA sequence: TGCAGTGTTTCTCAATCGGGGGTCAACACTGAAGCTTTCTTT.

The CDR3 nucleotides read TGTGCCAGCAGCGGGCAGCGGGATGGGATCTACGAGCAGTACTTC. Residues: CASSGQRDGIYEQYF. This sequence joins TRBV6-6 and TRBJ2-7; 7 nucleotides match TRBD2. V was clipped by 6 bases and J by 3 bases; unmatched bases: 11. CDR3 size: 15 residues. Germline V gene data show CDR1 as MNHNY and CDR2 as SVGAGI (reference sequence).

A note on this clonotype: The junction departs from the called germline gene at one end, perhaps through a read error. The chain links TRBV4-2 to TRBJ2-3; 7 nucleotides line up with TRBD2. Germline CDR1 and CDR2: LGHNA and YNFKEQ. This CDR3 is built from 15 residues. CDR3 sequence (DNA): TGTGCCAGAAGCCGCCTCACTAGCGACACAGATACGCAGTATTTT. It specifies CARSRLTSDTDTQYF.

This clonotype was recorded at least ten times. V gene TRBV10-3 combines with J gene TRBJ1-1, with D hard to call. CDR3 length: 14 amino acids. CDR1 ENHRY and CDR2 SYGVKD come from the germline V gene. The V and J ends lost 2 bases and 4 bases respectively, with 11 bases between them. In nucleotides, the CDR3 is TGTGCCATCAGTGAGGACCGCGGCGGCACTGAAGCTTTCTTT. It specifies CAISEDRGGTEAFF.

This clonotype was counted many times. The chain carries TRBV5-1 and TRBJ2-1; possible D gene TRBD2, 6 bases. V was shortened by 4 bases and J by 10 bases, with 9 bases between the two germline ends. The germline CDR1 and CDR2 sequences are SGHRS and YFSETQ. The length of the CDR3 is 11 residues. The CDR3 DNA sequence: TGCGCCAGCAGCACCGGACTAGAGCAGTTCTTC. Protein: CASSTGLEQFF.

This clonotype has at least ten counts. The chain is built from TRBV7-8 and TRBJ2-7; D is unclear. Deletions cut 5 bases from V and 0 bases from J, with 5 bases between. The length of the CDR3 is 12 residues. Germline V gene sequence: CDR1 SGHVS, CDR2 FQNEAQ. The CDR3 loop is CASSPSSYEQYF. The CDR3 coding sequence is TGTGCCAGCAGCCCGAGCTCCTACGAGCAGTACTTC.

At least ten counts were recorded for this clonotype. The rearrangement joins TRBV29-1 to TRBJ2-1, with D tentatively TRBD1 (6 bases). This CDR3 has 13 residues. The germline CDR1 and CDR2 sequences are SQVTM and ANQGSEA. Trimming left V 6 bases short and J 4 bases short, with 13 bases between. The CDR3 coding sequence is TGCAGCGTGGGATGGGACAAGTACAATGAGCAGTTCTTC. Its protein product is CSVGWDKYNEQFF.

This clonotype was picked up many times. The chain recombines TRBV7-2 with TRBJ2-5; D is uncertain. This CDR3 has 14 amino acids. The germline V gene encodes CDR1 SGHTA and CDR2 FQGNSA. V was cut by 2 bases and J by 4 bases, with 11 bases left in between. The CDR3: CASSLHPAGETQYF. In DNA, the CDR3 is TGTGCCAGCAGCTTACACCCGGCAGGAGAGACCCAGTACTTC.

This clonotype was detected ten times or more. This chain connects TRBV2 to TRBJ2-1; D may be TRBD1 or TRBD2 (5 bases each). The CDR3 totals 15 residues. CDR1 is SNHLY and CDR2 is FYNNEI in the germline V gene. Trimming took 3 bases from V and 9 from J, leaving 18 bases between them. CDR3 sequence: CASSDGTPGPTEQFF. CDR3 nucleotides: TGTGCCAGCAGTGATGGGACCCCGGGTCCTACTGAGCAGTTCTTC.

This clonotype was recorded a few times. The chain joins TRBV6-1 to TRBJ2-7, with a weak D call TRBD2 (6 bases). The V gene lost 2 bases and the J gene lost 4 bases, with 21 bases spanning the gap. The V gene's germline CDR1 is MNHNS and CDR2 SASEGT. This CDR3 is 17 amino acids long. The DNA of the CDR3 is TGTGCCAGCAGTGAAATATCGCCGGGACTGGGACGTTACGAGCAGTACTTC. This translates into CASSEISPGLGRYEQYF.

This clonotype was seen ten or more times. The chain employs TRBV9 and TRBJ2-7, with 7 bases matching TRBD1. The CDR3 loop spans 15 amino acids. The V segment lost 3 bases and the J segment 4 bases; nucleotides outside the gene matches: 10. CDR1 and CDR2 from the germline V gene are SGDLS and YYNGEE. The CDR3 here is CASSATGTAKYEQYF. CDR3 in DNA: TGTGCCAGCAGCGCTACCGGGACAGCCAAATACGAGCAGTACTTC.

The count of this clonotype is one. This chain uses TRBV5-1 with TRBJ2-1; D call uncertain. In germline, CDR1 is SGHRS, CDR2 YFSETQ. CDR3 length equals 12 residues. With 4 bases removed from V and 5 bases from J, the gap between germline ends came to 7 bases. CDR3 loop: CASSNLDNEQFF. In DNA form, the CDR3 reads TGCGCCAGCAGCAATCTAGACAATGAGCAGTTCTTC.